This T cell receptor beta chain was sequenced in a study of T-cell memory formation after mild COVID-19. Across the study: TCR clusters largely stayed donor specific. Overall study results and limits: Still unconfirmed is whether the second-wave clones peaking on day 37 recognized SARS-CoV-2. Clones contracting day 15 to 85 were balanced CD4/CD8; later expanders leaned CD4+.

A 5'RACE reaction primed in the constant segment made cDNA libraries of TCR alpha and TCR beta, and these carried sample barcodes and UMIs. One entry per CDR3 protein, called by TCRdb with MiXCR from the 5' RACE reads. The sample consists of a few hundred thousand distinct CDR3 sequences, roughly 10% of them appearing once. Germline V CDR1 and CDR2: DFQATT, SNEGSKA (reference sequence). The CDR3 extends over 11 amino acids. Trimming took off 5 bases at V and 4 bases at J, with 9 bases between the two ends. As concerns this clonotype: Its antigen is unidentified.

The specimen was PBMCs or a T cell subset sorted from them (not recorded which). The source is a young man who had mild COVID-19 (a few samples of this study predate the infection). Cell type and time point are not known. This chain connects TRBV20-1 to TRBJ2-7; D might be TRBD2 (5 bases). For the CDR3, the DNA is TGCAGTGCTGGATGGGAGTACGAGCAGTACGTC. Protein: CSAGWEYEQYV.